A selection of T cell receptor beta chains follows, all from one sample in a study of cytomegalovirus exposure and HLA in healthy donors. Here immunoSEQ multiplex PCR was the method, and the copy in TCRdb shows in-frame clones only, minus some. Here the sample spans some 210,000 clones, about four fifths being singletons. Sequenced input: PBMCs. The receptors stem from a woman aged 50 to 60 in good health and CMV-seropositive. Each CDR3 is given with its conserved first and last residue. Each record gives: D gene, clone size, J gene, V gene, CDR3 protein, CDR3 DNA. D genes are given only for firm matches. Only part of the rows carry a size: once, few, many, or a class if the clone is expanded.

>NA|NA|TRBJ2-7|TRBV27
CASTPQGSRYEQYF
TGTGCCAGCACCCCACAGGGTTCACGCTACGAGCAGTACTTC
>TRBD1|NA|TRBJ1-2|TRBV11-2
CASSSVGGGYGYTF
TGTGCCAGCAGCTCCGTAGGGGGCGGCTATGGCTACACCTTC
>NA|NA|TRBJ1-1|TRBV29-1
CSVSGQKNTEAFF
TGCAGCGTTTCGGGACAAAAGAACACTGAAGCTTTCTTT
>NA|NA|TRBJ1-5|TRBV6-5
CASSYSGPQGNQPQHF
TGTGCCAGCAGTTACTCGGGCCCGCAGGGTAATCAGCCCCAGCATTTT
>TRBD2|NA|TRBJ2-7|TRBV30
CACVGTSPNEQYF
TGTGCCTGCGTGGGGACTAGCCCCAACGAGCAGTACTTC
>NA|NA|TRBJ2-7|TRBV10-1
CASSAGSTYEQYF
TGCGCCAGCAGTGCAGGGTCAACCTACGAGCAGTACTTC
>NA|NA|TRBJ2-7|TRBV4-1
CASSPSRTISYEQYF
TGCGCCAGCAGCCCCTCGAGGACAATCTCCTACGAGCAGTACTTC
>NA|NA|TRBJ1-1|TRBV6-1
CASSATVNTEAFF
TGTGCCAGCAGTGCGACAGTGAACACTGAAGCTTTCTTT
>NA|NA|TRBJ2-7|TRBV19
CASSGGLINYEQYF
TGTGCCAGTAGTGGGGGACTTATTAACTACGAGCAGTACTTC
>TRBD1|few|TRBJ1-1|TRBV6-7
CASSYQGAAEAFF
TGTGCCAGCAGTTACCAGGGGGCGGCTGAAGCTTTCTTT
>NA|few|TRBJ1-4|TRBV9
CASSERAAGGHEKLFF
TGTGCCAGCAGCGAGAGGGCCGCGGGGGGCCATGAAAAACTGTTTTTT